Presented here are 11 T cell receptor beta chains from one specimen sequenced in a study of T cell changes during pregnancy in multiple sclerosis. Libraries were prepared by immunoSEQ multiplex PCR; TCRdb keeps only in-frame clonotypes and omits some of them. The repertoire holds 90,000 to 95,000 clones, with approximately 94% as singletons. This sample comprised peripheral blood, obtained in the third trimester of pregnancy. Receptor source: a female donor with multiple sclerosis, enrolled in a pregnancy study.

The V and J genes are TRBV19 and TRBJ1-5, with D tentatively TRBD1 (6 bases). CDR1 LNHDA and CDR2 SQIVND come from the germline V gene (reference sequence). V was pared by 6 bases and J by 1 base, with 16 bases between. The CDR3 spans 16 residues. In DNA form, the CDR3 reads TGTGCCAGTAGGGGACACCCCACGTTAAGCAATCAGCCCCAGCATTTT. Translated: CASRGHPTLSNQPQHF. Full variable domain (rest looked up from reference TRBV19 and TRBJ1-5): DGGITQSPKYLFRKEGQNVTLSCEQNLNHDAMYWYRQDPGQGLRLIYYSQIVNDFQKGDIAEGYSVSREKKESFPLTVTSAQKNPTAFYLCASRGHPTLSNQPQHFGDGTRLSIL.

This clone showed up just once. The CDR3 bases are TGTGCCAGCAGCCCACTAGCGGGAGGATACGGGGAGCTGTTTTTT. This encodes CASSPLAGGYGELFF. The chain recombines TRBV7-2 with TRBJ2-2; 12 positions agree with TRBD2. The ends lost 5 bases at V and 7 bases at J; junction bases unmatched: 5. Germline V gene lookup returns CDR1 SGHTA and CDR2 FQGNSA. This CDR3 is 15 amino acids long.

This clone was recorded once. J is TRBJ1-4 and V is TRBV7-6, with 7 bases aligning to TRBD1. The CDR3 is made up of 17 amino acids. J gave up 0 bases and V 4 bases, and 8 bases lay outside the gene matches. The germline V gene encodes CDR1 SGHVS and CDR2 FNYEAQ. The DNA for the CDR3 is TGTGCCAGCAGCTCGCAACCCCAGGGGGCAACTAATGAAAAACTGTTTTTT. Translation: CASSSQPQGATNEKLFF.

This chain connects TRBV7-9 to TRBJ1-1; D is uncertain. V shed 3 bases and J shed 4 bases, with 6 bases lying between them. The germline gives CDR1 SEHNR, CDR2 FQNEAQ (reference sequence). This CDR3 comprises 12 residues. The CDR3 spells CASSLESTEAFF. CDR3 in DNA: TGTGCCAGCAGCTTGGAGTCCACTGAAGCTTTCTTT.

This chain connects TRBV15 to TRBJ1-3, with TRBD1 as a possible D gene (5 bases). Germline V gives CDR1 LNHNV, CDR2 YYDKDF (reference sequence). The CDR3 has 14 residues. The V and J ends lost 0 bases and 3 bases respectively, with 6 bases between them. The CDR3 DNA is TGTGCCACCAGCAGAGACAGGGATGGAAACACCATATATTTT. As protein: CATSRDRDGNTIYF.

The J gene is TRBJ1-5, the V gene TRBV5-6; D unresolved. This CDR3 comprises 15 residues. Germline V gene data show CDR1 as SGHDT and CDR2 as YYEEEE. Trimming took off 0 bases at V and 2 bases at J, with 9 bases between the two ends. CDR3 loop: CASSLEAEGNQPQHF. Written as DNA, the CDR3 is TGTGCCAGCAGCTTGGAGGCAGAGGGCAATCAGCCCCAGCATTTT.

A remark on this clone: One junction end disagrees with the germline gene, perhaps due to a read error. The rearrangement links TRBV5-1 to TRBJ1-1, with 7 nucleotides matching TRBD1. The CDR3 contains 14 residues. Germline V gene lookup returns CDR1 SGHRS and CDR2 YFSETQ. The CDR3 is CASRLGTANTEAFF. The CDR3 nucleotides are TGCGCCAGCAGATTGGGGACAGCGAACACTGAAGCTTTCTTT.

The chain uses TRBV27 and TRBJ2-7; possibly TRBD1 for D (8 bases). Germline V gene lookup returns CDR1 MNHEY and CDR2 SMNVEV (reference sequence). V was cut by 0 bases and J by 5 bases, with 17 bases left in between. CDR3 size: 16 residues. The CDR3 spells CASSLSGGDRTNEQYF. CDR3 coding DNA: TGTGCCAGCAGTTTATCGGGGGGGGACAGGACCAACGAGCAGTACTTC.

With regard to this clone: At one end the junction does not follow the germline gene, possibly because of a read error. The chain employs TRBV6-1 and TRBJ2-7; 10 bases are shared with TRBD2. CDR3 length: 14 residues. Germline assignment: CDR1 MNHNS and CDR2 SASEGT. The CDR3 DNA reads TGTGCCAGCAGTCAAGCGGGAGGGCCGTACGAGCAGTACTTC. This encodes CASSQAGGPYEQYF.

The chain has TRBV6-5 and TRBJ2-2; D is possibly TRBD1 (6 bases). Germline CDR1 and CDR2: MNHEY and SVGAGI. The germline V and J ends were trimmed by 8 bases and 1 base, with 11 bases remaining between them. The CDR3 has 14 amino acids. The CDR3 loop is CASRQVRNTGELFF. The CDR3 bases are TGTGCCAGCCGACAGGTTAGGAACACCGGGGAGCTGTTTTTT.

The chain links TRBV7-9 to TRBJ2-1, with 10 bases lining up with TRBD2. Germline trimming cut 5 bases from V and 4 bases from J; bases unmatched to any gene: 8. CDR1 is SEHNR and CDR2 is FQNEAQ in the germline V gene (reference sequence). The CDR3 runs to 16 residues. CDR3 region: CASSPRAGGIYNEQFF. The CDR3 DNA reads TGTGCCAGCAGCCCTCGAGCGGGAGGGATTTACAATGAGCAGTTCTTC.